The 4 T cell receptor beta chains below were found in one sample sequenced in a study of cytomegalovirus exposure and HLA in healthy donors. Both 60 Vbeta primers and 13 Jbeta primers went into the PCR. Assay: immunoSEQ multiplex PCR; the TCRdb copy retains only in-frame clones and omits some. This sample carries under 250,000 clones, with about 1% going to the ten biggest clones. The source material was PBMCs. These receptors were obtained from a girl aged 2 to 10 in good health and CMV-seropositive.

The chain carries TRBV18 and TRBJ2-1; 9 nucleotides align to TRBD2. Germline V CDR1 and CDR2: KGHSH, LQKENI. The CDR3 sequence is 18 residues long. V dropped 4 bases and J dropped 8; count of bases not matched to a gene: 18. CDR3 in amino acids: CASSRVILAGKKGDEQFF. The CDR3 DNA is TGTGCCAGCTCACGGGTTATCCTAGCGGGAAAGAAAGGTGATGAGCAGTTCTTC.

DNA of the CDR3: TGTGCCAGCAGCTTTGGGCACCTGAACACTGAAGCTTTCTTT. This codes for CASSFGHLNTEAFF. The rearrangement joins TRBV7-2 to TRBJ1-1; no reliable D call. The germline CDR1 and CDR2 sequences are SGHTA and FQGNSA. The CDR3 totals 14 residues. The V gene lost 3 bases and the J gene lost 0 bases, with 8 bases spanning the gap.

The chain recombines TRBV27 with TRBJ1-1; TRBD1 is a possible D gene (5 bases). The CDR3 runs 13 residues. V was clipped by 4 bases and J by 6 bases, with 12 bases between them. Germline V CDR1 and CDR2: MNHEY, SMNVEV (reference sequence). The CDR3 spells CASSYSGGAEAFF. The CDR3, as DNA: TGTGCCAGCAGTTACTCGGGGGGGGCTGAAGCTTTCTTT.

The CDR3 DNA is TGTGCCAGCAGCTTACGCCCGCCCCGGGGCACTGAAGCTTTCTTT. Protein: CASSLRPPRGTEAFF. The chain carries TRBV7-9 and TRBJ1-1, with D uncertain. This CDR3 is 15 amino acids long. Germline V gene data show CDR1 as SEHNR and CDR2 as FQNEAQ (reference sequence). The V end lost 2 bases, the J end lost 4 bases, and 14 bases lay between the germline ends.